The sequence of this T cell receptor beta chain was determined in a study of cytomegalovirus exposure and HLA in healthy donors. The study's findings and limits: Investigators reported approximately 150 TCR beta chains as tied to cytomegalovirus. What a later analysis showed was that several of the most significant clusters appeared linked to common viral pathogens.

As to this clone: Its antigen remains unidentified.

Primers for the PCR totalled 60 Vbeta and 13 Jbeta. Assay used: immunoSEQ multiplex PCR; TCRdb lists only in-frame clones, some missing. This table has 75,000 to 95,000 clones, more than 60% appearing once. The CDR3 contains 15 residues. Trimming pared 1 base from V and 5 bases from J, leaving 9 bases between. The germline V gene encodes CDR1 LNHNV and CDR2 YYDKDF (reference sequence). The sample taken for sequencing was PBMCs. The sequence was obtained from a human donor in good health. The gene calls are TRBV15 and TRBJ1-6; D gene uncertain. CDR3 region: CATSRAREDNSPLHF. The CDR3, as DNA: TGTGCCACCAGCAGAGCTAGGGAGGATAATTCACCCCTCCACTTT.